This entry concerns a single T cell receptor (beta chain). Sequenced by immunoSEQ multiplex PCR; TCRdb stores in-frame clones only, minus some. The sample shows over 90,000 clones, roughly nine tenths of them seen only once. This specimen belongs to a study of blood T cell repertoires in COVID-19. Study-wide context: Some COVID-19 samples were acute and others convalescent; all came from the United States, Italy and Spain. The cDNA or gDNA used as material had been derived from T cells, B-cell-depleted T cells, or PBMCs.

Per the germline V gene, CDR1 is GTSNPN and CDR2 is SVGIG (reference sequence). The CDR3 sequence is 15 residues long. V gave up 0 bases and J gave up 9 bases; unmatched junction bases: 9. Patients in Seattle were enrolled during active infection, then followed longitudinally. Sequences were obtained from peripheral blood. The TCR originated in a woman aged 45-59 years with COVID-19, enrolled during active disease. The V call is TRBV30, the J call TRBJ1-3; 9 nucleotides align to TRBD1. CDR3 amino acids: CAWSVRDREFGTIYF. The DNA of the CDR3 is TGTGCCTGGAGTGTACGGGACAGGGAATTTGGCACCATATATTTT.